This TCR beta chain originates from a study of OX40 agonist ivuxolimab in advanced cancers. About the study: The patients received ivuxolimab by intravenous route every 2 weeks at 0.01 to 10 mg/kg. Partial responses occurred in three patients (one hepatocellular carcinoma, two cutaneous melanoma).

To note about this clone: Its antigen is not identified.

Produced via immunoSEQ multiplex PCR; TCRdb's table is partial and in-frame only. The data show fewer than 70,000 clones, about 90% seen once. Patients were ruled out by autoimmune disease history or systemic immunosuppression. Trimming took 7 bases from V and 5 from J, leaving 6 bases between them. This CDR3 is 11 amino acids long. The V gene's germline CDR1 is SNHLY and CDR2 FYNNEI. General observations from the study: On average, a greater number of expanded clones characterised CD8+ T cells relative to CD4+.

The rearrangement links TRBV2 to TRBJ2-1; unclear D gene. Material: CD4+ or CD8+ T cells sorted from blood, obtained in a trial of the OX40 agonist ivuxolimab. This TCR came from an adult with an advanced solid tumor such as melanoma, head and neck, liver or kidney cancer. CDR3 nucleotides: TGTGCCAGCATCCGGGACAATGAGCAGTTCTTC. Translation: CASIRDNEQFF.